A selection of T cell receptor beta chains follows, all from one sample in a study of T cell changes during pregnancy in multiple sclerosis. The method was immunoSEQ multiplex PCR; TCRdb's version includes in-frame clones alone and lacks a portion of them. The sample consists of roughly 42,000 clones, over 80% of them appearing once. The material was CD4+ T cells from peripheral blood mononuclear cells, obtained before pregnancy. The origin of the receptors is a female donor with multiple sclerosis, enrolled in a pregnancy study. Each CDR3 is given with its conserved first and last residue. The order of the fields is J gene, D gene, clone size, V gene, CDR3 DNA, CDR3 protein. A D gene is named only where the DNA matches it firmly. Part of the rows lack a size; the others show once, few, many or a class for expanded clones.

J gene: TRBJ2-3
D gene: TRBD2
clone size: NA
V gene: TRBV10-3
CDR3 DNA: TGTGCCATCAGTGAGTCGGGCGGGGGGGCGGCAGATACGCAGTATTTT
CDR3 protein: CAISESGGGAADTQYF

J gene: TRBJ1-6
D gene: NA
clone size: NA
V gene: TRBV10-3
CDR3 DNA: TGTGCCATCAGGGGAGGGAGCTCCTATAATTCACCCCTCCACTTT
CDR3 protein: CAIRGGSSYNSPLHF

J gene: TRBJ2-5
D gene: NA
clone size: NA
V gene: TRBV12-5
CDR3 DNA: TGTGCTAGTGGTTTCTATGGAGTTTACCAAGAGACCCAGTACTTC
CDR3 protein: CASGFYGVYQETQYF

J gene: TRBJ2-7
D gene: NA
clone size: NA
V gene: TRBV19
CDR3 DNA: TGTGCCAGTAGTATTAGCGGGACAGGGAGTGTTCGGGCCTCCGAGCAGTACTTC
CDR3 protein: CASSISGTGSVRASEQYF

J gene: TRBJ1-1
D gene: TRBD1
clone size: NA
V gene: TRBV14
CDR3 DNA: TGTGCCAGCAGCCAAGAAGGGACAGGCCGTGAAGCTTTCTTT
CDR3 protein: CASSQEGTGREAFF

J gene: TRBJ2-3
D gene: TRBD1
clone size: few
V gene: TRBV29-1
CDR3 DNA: TGCAGCGTTGGTCAGTTGAGGACAGGGGGCACAGATACGCAGTATTTT
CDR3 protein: CSVGQLRTGGTDTQYF

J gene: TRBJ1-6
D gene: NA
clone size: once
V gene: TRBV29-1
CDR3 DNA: TGCAGCGTTGAAGAGGCCCCAGGGGTTTCACCCCTCCACTTT
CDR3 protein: CSVEEAPGVSPLHF

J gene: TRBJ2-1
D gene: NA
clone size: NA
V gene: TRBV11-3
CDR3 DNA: TGTGCCAGCAGCTTAGGTCCCTCGACAGGTTTTGTTTTCTTC
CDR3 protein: CASSLGPSTGFVFF

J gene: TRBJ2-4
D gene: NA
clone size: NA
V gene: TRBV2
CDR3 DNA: TGTGCCAGCAGTGAAGGTGAATGGCACATTCAGTACTTC
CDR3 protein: CASSEGEWHIQYF

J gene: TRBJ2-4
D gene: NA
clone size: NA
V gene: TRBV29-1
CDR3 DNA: TGCGCAGTAGCGGTAGCCAAAAACATTCAGTACTTC
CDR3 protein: CAVAVAKNIQYF

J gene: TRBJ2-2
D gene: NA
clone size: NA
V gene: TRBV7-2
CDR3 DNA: TGTGCCAGCAGCTTCGACACGGCCCCCGGGGAGCTGTTTTTT
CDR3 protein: CASSFDTAPGELFF

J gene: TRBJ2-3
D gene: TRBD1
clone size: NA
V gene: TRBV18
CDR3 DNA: TGTGCCAGCTCACGGGACAGTTATACGCAGTATTTT
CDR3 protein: CASSRDSYTQYF

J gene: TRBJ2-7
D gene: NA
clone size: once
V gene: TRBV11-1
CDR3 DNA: TGTGCCAGCAGCAACCGGGTCCCTCTCTACGAGCAGTACTTC
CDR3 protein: CASSNRVPLYEQYF

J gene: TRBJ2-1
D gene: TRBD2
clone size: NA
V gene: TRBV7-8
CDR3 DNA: TGTGCCAGCAGCCCAAGGACTAGCGGGGGCCACAATGAGCAGTTCTTC
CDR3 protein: CASSPRTSGGHNEQFF

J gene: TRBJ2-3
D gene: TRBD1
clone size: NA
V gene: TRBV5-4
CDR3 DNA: TGTGCCAGCAGCCTACAGGGGGTTTACTACACAGATACGCAGTATTTT
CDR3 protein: CASSLQGVYYTDTQYF

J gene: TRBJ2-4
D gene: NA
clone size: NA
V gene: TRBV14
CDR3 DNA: TGTGCCAGCAGCCAAGTATCCCCAGGTAGTGGGAGGAAAAACATTCAGTACTTC
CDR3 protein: CASSQVSPGSGRKNIQYF

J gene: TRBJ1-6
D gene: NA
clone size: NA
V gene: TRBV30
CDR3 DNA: TGTGCCTGGAGTCCAGGGACAATTTCACCCCTCCACTTT
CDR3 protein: CAWSPGTISPLHF

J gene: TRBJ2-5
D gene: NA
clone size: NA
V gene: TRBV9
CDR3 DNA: TGTGCCAGCAGCGCGCAAACGGTAGAGACCCAGTACTTC
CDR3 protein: CASSAQTVETQYF

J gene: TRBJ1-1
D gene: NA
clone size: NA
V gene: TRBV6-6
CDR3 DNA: TGTGCCAGCAGTTACTCTGGCTTTGGAGGGACTGAAGCTTTCTTT
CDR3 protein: CASSYSGFGGTEAFF

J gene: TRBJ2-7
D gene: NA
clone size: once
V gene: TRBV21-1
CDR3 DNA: TGTGCCAGAGGGGGCGGACTAGCGGCGAACTACGAGCAGTACTTC
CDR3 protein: CARGGGLAANYEQYF

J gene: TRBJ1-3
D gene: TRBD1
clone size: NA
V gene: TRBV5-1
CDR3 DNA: TGCGCCAGCAGCCACGGGACAGGGACTGGAAACACCATATATTTT
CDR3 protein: CASSHGTGTGNTIYF

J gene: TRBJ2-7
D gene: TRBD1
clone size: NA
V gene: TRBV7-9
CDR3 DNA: TGTGCCAGCAGCTCACGGACAGGGTATACTCTCGAGCAGTACTTC
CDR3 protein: CASSSRTGYTLEQYF

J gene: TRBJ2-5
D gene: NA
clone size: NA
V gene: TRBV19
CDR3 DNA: TGTGCCAGTAGTATAGGAGGGGGAGCCGAGACCCAGTACTTC
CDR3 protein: CASSIGGGAETQYF

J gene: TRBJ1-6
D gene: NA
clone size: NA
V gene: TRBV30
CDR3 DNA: TGTGCCTGGAGTGGGGGCAGGAAGGGGTCACCCCTCCACTTT
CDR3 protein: CAWSGGRKGSPLHF

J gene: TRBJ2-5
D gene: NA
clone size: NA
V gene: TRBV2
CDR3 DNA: TGTGCCAGCAGTGAAGGCGTGATTTGGGAGACCCAGTACTTC
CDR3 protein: CASSEGVIWETQYF

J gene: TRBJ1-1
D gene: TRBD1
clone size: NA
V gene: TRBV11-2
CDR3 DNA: TGTGCCAGCAGCTTGGGACAGGGCAACTTTAACACTGAAGCTTTCTTT
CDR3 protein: CASSLGQGNFNTEAFF

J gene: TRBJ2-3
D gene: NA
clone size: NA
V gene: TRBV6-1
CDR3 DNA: TGTGCCAGCAAGGCGGGCTCATCTCGGACAGATACGCAGTATTTT
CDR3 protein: CASKAGSSRTDTQYF

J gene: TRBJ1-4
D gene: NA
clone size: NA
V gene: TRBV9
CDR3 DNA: TGTGCCAGCAGCTTTCGGGAGAATGAAAAACTGTTTTTT
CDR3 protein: CASSFRENEKLFF

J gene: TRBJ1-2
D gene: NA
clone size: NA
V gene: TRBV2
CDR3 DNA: TGTGCCAGCAGTGAAGGAAACAGCAACTATGGCTACACCTTC
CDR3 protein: CASSEGNSNYGYTF

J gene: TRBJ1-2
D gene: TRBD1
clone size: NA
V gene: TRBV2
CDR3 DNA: TGTGCCACGACGACAGGGGGCTGGGGCTATGGCTACACCTTC
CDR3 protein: CATTTGGWGYGYTF

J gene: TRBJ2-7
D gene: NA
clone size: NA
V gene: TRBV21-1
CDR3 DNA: TGTGCCAGCAGCAAAAGGTCAGGGGGCTTCTACGAGCAGTACTTC
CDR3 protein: CASSKRSGGFYEQYF

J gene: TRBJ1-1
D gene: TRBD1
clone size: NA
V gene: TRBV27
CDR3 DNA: TGTGCCAGCAGAACCGACAGGGAGTCTTTCTTT
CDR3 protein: CASRTDRESFF

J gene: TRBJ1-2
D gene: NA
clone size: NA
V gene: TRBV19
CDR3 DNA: TGTGCCAGTAGAGGCGAGCCCTGGGGAGAAGGCTACACCTTC
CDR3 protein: CASRGEPWGEGYTF

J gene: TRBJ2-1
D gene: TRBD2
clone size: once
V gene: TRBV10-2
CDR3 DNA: TGCGCCAGTCATCCTAGCGGGGGGGATGAGCAGTTCTTC
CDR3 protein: CASHPSGGDEQFF

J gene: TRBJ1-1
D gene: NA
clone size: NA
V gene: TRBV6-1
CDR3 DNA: TGTGCCAGCTTACCGCGGGGGGCAAACACTGAAGCTTTCTTT
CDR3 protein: CASLPRGANTEAFF

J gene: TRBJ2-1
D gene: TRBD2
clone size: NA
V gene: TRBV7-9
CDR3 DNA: TGTGCCAGCAGCTATGGACTAGCGGAGCAGTTCTTC
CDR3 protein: CASSYGLAEQFF

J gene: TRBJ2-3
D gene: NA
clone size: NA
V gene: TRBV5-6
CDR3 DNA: TGTGCCAGCAGCTGGGGGGACCCCCGCCCGCAGTATTTT
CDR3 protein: CASSWGDPRPQYF

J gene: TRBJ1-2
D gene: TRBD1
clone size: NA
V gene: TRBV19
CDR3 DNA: TGTGCCAGTAGTGAGGCCGGGACAGGGGCGTATGGCTACACCTTC
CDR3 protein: CASSEAGTGAYGYTF

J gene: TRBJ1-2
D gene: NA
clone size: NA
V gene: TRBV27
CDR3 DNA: TGTGCCAGCAGTTCCTCGAGGAGGGGCTATGGCTACACCTTC
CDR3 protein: CASSSSRRGYGYTF

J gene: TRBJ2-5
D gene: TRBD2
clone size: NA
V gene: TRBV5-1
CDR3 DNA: TGCGCCAGCAGCCCGGGGGGTCTAGGGGCCCGGCAAGAGACCCAGTACTTC
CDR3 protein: CASSPGGLGARQETQYF

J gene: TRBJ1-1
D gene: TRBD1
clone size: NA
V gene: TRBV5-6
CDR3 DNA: TGTGCCAGCAGCTCGCCCGGACAGGGTTTGGCTGAAGCTTTCTTT
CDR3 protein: CASSSPGQGLAEAFF

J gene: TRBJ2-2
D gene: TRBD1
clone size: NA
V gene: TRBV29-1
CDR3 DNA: TGCAGCGTTTCGGACAGGTCGAACACCGGGGAGCTGTTTTTT
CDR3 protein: CSVSDRSNTGELFF

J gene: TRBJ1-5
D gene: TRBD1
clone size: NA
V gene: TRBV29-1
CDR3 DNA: TGCAGCCCGATTGGGCCCGAACGCACTCTCGGGACAGGGGACAATCAGCCCCAGCATTTT
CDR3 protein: CSPIGPERTLGTGDNQPQHF

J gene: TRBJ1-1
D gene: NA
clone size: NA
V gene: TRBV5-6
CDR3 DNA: TGTGCCAGCAGCTTACGGGGAATCGCTGAAGCTTTCTTT
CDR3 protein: CASSLRGIAEAFF

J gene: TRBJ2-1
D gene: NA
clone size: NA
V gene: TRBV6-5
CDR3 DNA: TGTGCCAGCAGTTATACAGACAGATTCTACAATGAGCAGTTCTTC
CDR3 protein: CASSYTDRFYNEQFF

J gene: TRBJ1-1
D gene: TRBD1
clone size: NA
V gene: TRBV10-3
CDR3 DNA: TGTGCCATCAGTCCAGGGGGGTGGACTGAAGCTTTCTTT
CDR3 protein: CAISPGGWTEAFF

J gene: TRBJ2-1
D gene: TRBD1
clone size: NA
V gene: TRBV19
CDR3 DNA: TGTGCCAGTAGTTGGGACAGGGCCAATGAGCAGTTCTTC
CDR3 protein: CASSWDRANEQFF

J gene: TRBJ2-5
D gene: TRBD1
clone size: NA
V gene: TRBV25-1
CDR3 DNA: TGTGCCAGCAGTGATCCCACTGGACAGGGGGTTGGGTGGGAGACCCAGTACTTC
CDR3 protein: CASSDPTGQGVGWETQYF

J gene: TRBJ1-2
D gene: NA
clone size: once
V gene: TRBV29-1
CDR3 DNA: TGCAGCGTGGCCGAGCTTGGCGGGTTTGGGGTGATGAGGGGCTACACCTTC
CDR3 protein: CSVAELGGFGVMRGYTF

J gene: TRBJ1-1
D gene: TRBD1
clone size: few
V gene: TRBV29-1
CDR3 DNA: TGCAGCGTTGAAGATACAGGGGGAAACACTGAAGCTTTCTTT
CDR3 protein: CSVEDTGGNTEAFF

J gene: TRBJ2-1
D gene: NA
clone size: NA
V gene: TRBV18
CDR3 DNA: TGTGCCAGCTCACTGGACAGCTTGGGTAGTGGGGCCAATGAGCAGTTCTTC
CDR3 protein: CASSLDSLGSGANEQFF

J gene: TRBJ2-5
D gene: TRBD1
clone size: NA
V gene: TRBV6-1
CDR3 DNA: TGTGCCAGCAGTGCGACAGGGACAAGGGCGGAGACCCAGTACTTC
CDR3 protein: CASSATGTRAETQYF

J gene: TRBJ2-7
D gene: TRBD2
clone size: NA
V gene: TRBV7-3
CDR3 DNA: TGTGCCAGCAGCTTGCGACTAGCGGGGGGCCGTAGGGAGCAGTACTTC
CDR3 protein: CASSLRLAGGRREQYF

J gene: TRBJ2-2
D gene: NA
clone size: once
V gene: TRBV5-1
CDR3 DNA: TGCGCCAGCAACCCAACAGCTCAAGGAAACACCGGGGAGCTGTTTTTT
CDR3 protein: CASNPTAQGNTGELFF

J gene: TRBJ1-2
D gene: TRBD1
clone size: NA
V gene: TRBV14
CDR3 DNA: TGTGCCAGCAGCCAGGACAGGGAGGCCTATGGCTACACCTTC
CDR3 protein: CASSQDREAYGYTF

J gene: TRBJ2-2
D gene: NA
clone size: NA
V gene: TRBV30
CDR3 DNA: TGTGCCTGGAGGAGGTCCGGGGAGCTGTTTTTT
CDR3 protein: CAWRRSGELFF

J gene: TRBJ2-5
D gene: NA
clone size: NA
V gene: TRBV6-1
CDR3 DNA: TGTGCCAGCAGTGAAAAAACAGGCCCCAGGGAGACCCAGTACTTC
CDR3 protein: CASSEKTGPRETQYF

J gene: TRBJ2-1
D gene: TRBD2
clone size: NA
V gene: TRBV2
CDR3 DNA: TGTGCCAGCAGTCTACAAGCGGGGTTCAGCGATGAGCAGTTCTTC
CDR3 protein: CASSLQAGFSDEQFF

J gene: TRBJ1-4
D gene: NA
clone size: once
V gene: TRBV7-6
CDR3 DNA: TGTGCCAGCAGCAGGAGACGGGGAGCTAATGAAAAACTGTTTTTT
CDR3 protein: CASSRRRGANEKLFF

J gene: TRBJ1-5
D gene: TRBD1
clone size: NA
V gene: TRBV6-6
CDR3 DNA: TGTGCCAGCAGACCCGGGACAGGGAATCAGCCCCAGCATTTT
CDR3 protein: CASRPGTGNQPQHF